This entry lists 2 T cell receptor beta chains sequenced from one sample in a study of blood T cell dynamics during melanoma immunotherapy. The sample's time point: pre-treatment baseline. The data were produced by immunoSEQ multiplex PCR, yet TCRdb's version contains in-frame clones alone and is incomplete. The sample has approximately 25,000 clones, roughly 85% seen once. This specimen was blood, taken from a patient treated with checkpoint blockade. The receptors stem from a human donor with melanoma.

The chain is built from TRBV7-9 and TRBJ2-1; D remains unclear. From germline, CDR1 is SEHNR and CDR2 FQNEAQ (reference sequence). V lost 4 bases, J lost 4 bases, and 8 bases lay in between. The CDR3 spans 13 residues. The CDR3 spells CASSSDQYNEQFF. The CDR3 DNA follows: TGTGCCAGCAGCTCGGACCAGTACAATGAGCAGTTCTTC. The variable domain in full, with the rest retrieved from reference TRBV7-9 and TRBJ2-1, is DTGVSQNPRHKITKRGQNVTFRCDPISEHNRLYWYRQTLGQGPEFLTYFQNEAQLEKSRLLSDRFSAERPKGSFSTLEIQRTEQGDSAMYLCASSSDQYNEQFFGPGTRLTVL.

The CDR3 region has the DNA TGTGCCAGCAGCGGGGGGCCGATTTCACCCCTCCACTTT. Protein: CASSGGPISPLHF. The J gene is TRBJ1-6, the V gene TRBV7-9; the D gene is possibly TRBD1 (6 bases). The germline V gene has CDR1 SEHNR and CDR2 FQNEAQ (reference sequence). This CDR3 region has 13 residues. Trimming shortened V by 5 bases and J by 9 bases, and 11 bases separated the two germline ends.